A selection of T cell receptor beta chains follows, all from one sample in a study of blood T cell repertoires in COVID-19. TCRdb keeps only in-frame clones here, not all; method: immunoSEQ multiplex PCR. Here the sample spans 75,000 to 90,000 clones, roughly nine tenths being singletons. What was sequenced was peripheral blood. Source of these receptors: a man aged 45-65 years with active or convalescent COVID-19. Both conserved end residues are part of each CDR3.

>15|TRBJ2-7|TRBV21-1
CASSPRDRRLYEQYF
>14|TRBJ2-2|TRBV19
CASSMVENTGELFF
>18|TRBJ2-1|TRBV27
CASSLGTGVISSYNEQFF
>14|TRBJ2-1|TRBV3-1/TRBV3-2
CASSHRGGAHEQFF
>13|TRBJ2-5|TRBV7-9
CASSDSVVETQYF
>15|TRBJ2-3|TRBV2
CASSEQGHNTDTQYF
>13|TRBJ1-6|TRBV27
CASRSGFTSPLHF
>17|TRBJ2-3|TRBV10-3
CAISESQQGRPTDTQYF
>13|TRBJ1-1|TRBV15
CATSKELNTEAFF
>14|TRBJ1-5|TRBV19
CASSPTGGGQPQHF
>14|TRBJ2-7|TRBV15
CATSTGQVKDEQYF
>14|TRBJ2-1|TRBV19
CASSAGTANNEQFF
>17|TRBJ1-4|TRBV18
CASSPTGNPGEGEKLFF
>14|TRBJ1-3|TRBV28
CASRPLGSGNTIYF
>14|TRBJ1-6|TRBV28
CASRLPGESSPLHF
>14|TRBJ2-5|TRBV7-6
CASSLSGGLETQYF
>15|TRBJ1-6|TRBV2
CASRRESSYNSPLHF
>14|TRBJ2-4|TRBV5-4
CASSLTSGGDIQYF
>14|TRBJ1-2|TRBV28
CAIGGGTDIYGYTF
>13|TRBJ1-6|TRBV25-1
CASSETGDSPLHF
>13|TRBJ2-3|TRBV15
CATSRGGTDTQYF
>14|TRBJ1-5|TRBV19
CASSTYRDNQPQHF
>11|TRBJ2-7|TRBV5-8
CASSLAYEQYF
>13|TRBJ1-5|TRBV7-9
CASSLESYQPQHF
>13|TRBJ2-7|TRBV28
CATNRGSSYEQYF
>14|TRBJ1-2|TRBV10-1
CASSGQGYNYGYTF
>14|TRBJ2-1|TRBV14
CASSNQYPYNEQFF
>12|TRBJ2-3|TRBV12-3/TRBV12-4
CASGAGGATQYF
>13|TRBJ1-6|TRBV30
CAWKQGGNSPLHF
>14|TRBJ2-7|TRBV6-5
CASKEGLAAYEQYF
>15|TRBJ2-1|TRBV5-8
CASSRGGSSYNEQFF
>15|TRBJ2-5|TRBV11-2
CASSLEPGLAGPQYF
>11|TRBJ1-1|TRBV20-1
CSASPYTEAFF
>13|TRBJ2-7|TRBV10-1
CASSDAGVHEQYF
>15|TRBJ2-1|TRBV5-1
CASSSPLAGVKGEFF
>15|TRBJ2-7|TRBV7-9
CASHNRQAPSYEQYF
>14|TRBJ2-2|TRBV3-1/TRBV3-2
CASSPWGEAGELFF
>13|TRBJ2-4|TRBV14
CASSQGEGDIQYF
>14|TRBJ2-5|TRBV5-1
CASSLDLDGETQYF
>16|TRBJ1-5|TRBV6-1
CASSEGTGWTIQPQHF
>14|TRBJ2-7|TRBV13
CASSYDREPYEQYF
>13|TRBJ1-1|TRBV12-3/TRBV12-4
CASRTGTYTEAFF
>13|TRBJ1-6|TRBV28
CASIEMGGSPLHF
>17|TRBJ1-3|TRBV7-8
CASSLFTGVFSGNTIYF
>15|TRBJ1-5|TRBV4-2
CASSQGPGGNQPQHF
>13|TRBJ2-5|TRBV7-9
CASRFTGEETQYF
>17|TRBJ1-2|TRBV12-2
CASRFRDRGPFNYGYTF
>14|TRBJ2-7|TRBV3-1/TRBV3-2
CASSQDFGGYEQYF
>15|TRBJ2-6|TRBV19
CASSQTGSGANVLTF
>19|TRBJ2-2|TRBV2
CARSGGAKMSHANTGELFF
>15|TRBJ1-5|TRBV7-8
CASSSERAGGQPQHF
>15|TRBJ2-1|TRBV11-2
CASSLALANYNEQFF
>13|TRBJ2-7|TRBV5-1
CASRRDNSYEQYF
>15|TRBJ2-1|TRBV9
CASSVGQGFKDEQFF
>15|TRBJ2-5|TRBV7-2
CASKQDRGGGETQYF
>11|TRBJ1-4|TRBV2
CASSRGEKLFF